The 3 T cell receptor beta chains below were found in one sample sequenced in a study of immune evolution from preneoplasia to lung adenocarcinoma. The protocol was immunoSEQ multiplex PCR, while the TCRdb copy is restricted to in-frame clones and leaves out a portion. The sample lists 10,000 or so clones; 70% to 80% were seen once. The source material was FFPE minimally invasive lung adenocarcinoma tissue. These receptors originate from a donor of 70 years or more with lung adenocarcinoma.

The J gene is TRBJ1-1, the V gene TRBV30; D is undetermined. The V end lost 4 bases, the J end lost 2 bases, and 8 bases lay between the germline ends. The CDR3 has 12 residues. CDR1 is GTSNPN, CDR2 SVGIG, per germline (reference sequence). DNA for the CDR3: TGTGCCTGGATGCAGGAAAACACTGAAGCTTTCTTT. It is translated as CAWMQENTEAFF.

The rearrangement links TRBV28 to TRBJ2-3; D perhaps matches TRBD2 (6 bases). CDR3 length: 14 amino acids. Germline V gene sequence: CDR1 MDHEN, CDR2 SYDVKM. V shed 4 bases and J shed 3 bases, with 11 bases lying between them. For the CDR3, the DNA is TGTGCCAGCAGTTGGGACTCTCTGACAGATACGCAGTATTTT. Its translation: CASSWDSLTDTQYF. Supplemented by reference TRBV28 and TRBJ2-3, the full variable domain reads DVKVTQSSRYLVKRTGEKVFLECVQDMDHENMFWYRQDPGLGLRLIYFSYDVKMKEKGDIPEGYSVSREKKERFSLILESASTNQTSMYLCASSWDSLTDTQYFGPGTRLTVL.

This chain uses TRBV6-5 with TRBJ2-5; TRBD2 matches at 8 bases. The CDR3 sequence is 14 residues long. V dropped 6 bases and J dropped 5; count of bases not matched to a gene: 8. Germline V gene lookup returns CDR1 MNHEY and CDR2 SVGAGI. Here the CDR3 reads CASSYRGGWETQYF. The CDR3 region has the DNA TGTGCCAGCAGCTACCGGGGGGGCTGGGAGACCCAGTACTTC.